This entry is about one T cell receptor beta chain. The antigen is not known. This specimen belongs to a study of blood T cells in healthy people across ages. Study-level findings and limits: Greater diversity and more naive CD4+ cells were seen in long-lived donors than in aged donors.

V shed 4 bases, J shed 0 bases, and the junction held 7 bases outside the gene matches. The germline CDR1 and CDR2 sequences are SGHRS and YFSETQ. The CDR3 has 17 amino acids. A sample-barcoded 5' primer and a J-beta primer mix were used in a second PCR of about 6 to 12 cycles. In TCRdb, the 5' RACE reads were re-called with MiXCR into one record per CDR3 protein. Of around 690,000 distinct CDR3 sequences detected, 58% appear once; the ten largest clones hold more than 35%. The sample consisted of blood. The chain combines TRBV5-1 with TRBJ1-6; 7 bases agree with TRBD1. The clonotype was recovered from a man in his 60s in good health. In nucleotides, the CDR3 is TGCGCCAGCAGCCCGGGACAGAGTAGCTCCTATAATTCACCCCTCCACTTT. It is translated as CASSPGQSSSYNSPLHF.